This T cell receptor (beta chain) is drawn from a study of blood T cell repertoires in COVID-19. The CDR3 is 15 residues long. V gave up 5 bases and J gave up 1 base; unmatched junction bases: 8. The germline gives CDR1 SGHTA, CDR2 FQGTGA. Profiling relied on immunoSEQ multiplex PCR, and the TCRdb table lists in-frame clones only, not all of them. The sample lists under 200,000 clones, around four fifths occurring once. The source is a woman aged 60-75 years who had recovered from COVID-19. Sequenced material: PBMCs or T cells enriched from blood (not recorded which). The chain carries TRBV7-3 and TRBJ2-7; 7 bases map to TRBD1. The CDR3 sequence: CASSPLDRRSYEQYF. CDR3 nucleotide sequence: TGTGCCAGCAGCCCCTTGGACAGGAGATCCTACGAGCAGTACTTC. The whole variable domain, remainder taken from reference TRBV7-3 and TRBJ2-7, is GAGVSQTPSNKVTEKGKYVELRCDPISGHTALYWYRQSLGQGPEFLIYFQGTGAADDSGLPNDRFFAVRPEGSVSTLKIQRTERGDSAVYLCASSPLDRRSYEQYFGPGTRLTVT.